This TCR beta chain was sequenced for a study of OX40 agonist ivuxolimab in advanced cancers. As for the study in general: Under the entry rules, prior anti-PD-1, anti-PD-L1 or anti-CTLA-4 therapy was allowed, and about 40% had some. Study-wide findings and caveats: Compared with others, partial responders at 0.1-3.0 mg/kg displayed clonal expansion among the lowest.

Only in-frame clones appear in the TCRdb table, and some are missing; sequencing was by immunoSEQ multiplex PCR. In the table there are roughly 67,000 clones, 80% to 95% of which are singletons. CDR3 length: 15 amino acids. Germline V gene sequence: CDR1 LNHDA, CDR2 SQIVND (reference sequence). The V end lost 10 bases, the J end lost 0 bases, and 18 bases lay between the germline ends. Details on this clone: The antigen remains undetermined.

The chain joins TRBV19 to TRBJ1-1; no clear D gene. The TCR originated in an adult with an advanced solid tumor such as melanoma, head and neck, liver or kidney cancer. Sequenced material: CD4+ or CD8+ T cells sorted from blood, taken in a trial of the OX40 agonist ivuxolimab. Written as DNA, the CDR3 is TGTGCCACCTGTCGGTTCGGGCGAATGAACACTGAAGCTTTCTTT. It codes for CATCRFGRMNTEAFF.